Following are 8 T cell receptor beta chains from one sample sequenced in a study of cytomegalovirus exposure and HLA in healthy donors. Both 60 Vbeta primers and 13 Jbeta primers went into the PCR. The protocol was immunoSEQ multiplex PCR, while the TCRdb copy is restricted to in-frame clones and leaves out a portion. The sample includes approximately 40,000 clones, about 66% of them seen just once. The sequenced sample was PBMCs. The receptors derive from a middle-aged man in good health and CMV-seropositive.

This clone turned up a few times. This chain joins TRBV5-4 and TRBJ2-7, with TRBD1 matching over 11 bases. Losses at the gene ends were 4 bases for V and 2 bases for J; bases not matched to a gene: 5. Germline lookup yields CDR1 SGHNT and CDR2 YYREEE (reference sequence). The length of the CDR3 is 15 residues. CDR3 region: CASSKPGQGAYEQYF. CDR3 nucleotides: TGTGCCAGCAGCAAACCGGGACAGGGGGCCTACGAGCAGTACTTC. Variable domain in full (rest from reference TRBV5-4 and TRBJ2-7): ETGVTQSPTHLIKTRGQQVTLRCSSQSGHNTVSWYQQALGQGPQFIFQYYREEENGRGNFPPRFSGLQFPNYSSELNVNALELDDSALYLCASSKPGQGAYEQYFGPGTRLTVT.

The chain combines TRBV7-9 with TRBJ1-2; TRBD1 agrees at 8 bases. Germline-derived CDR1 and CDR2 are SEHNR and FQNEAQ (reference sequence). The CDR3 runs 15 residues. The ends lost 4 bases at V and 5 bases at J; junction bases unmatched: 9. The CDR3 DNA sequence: TGTGCCAGCAGCTCCCCCCGGCAGGGGGCGTATGGCTACACCTTC. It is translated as CASSSPRQGAYGYTF. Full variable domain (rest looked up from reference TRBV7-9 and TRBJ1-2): DTGVSQNPRHKITKRGQNVTFRCDPISEHNRLYWYRQTLGQGPEFLTYFQNEAQLEKSRLLSDRFSAERPKGSFSTLEIQRTEQGDSAMYLCASSSPRQGAYGYTFGSGTRLTVV.

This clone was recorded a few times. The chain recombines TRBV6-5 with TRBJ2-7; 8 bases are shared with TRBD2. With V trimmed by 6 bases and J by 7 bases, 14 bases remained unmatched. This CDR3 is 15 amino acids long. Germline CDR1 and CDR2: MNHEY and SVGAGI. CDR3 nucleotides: TGTGCCAGCAGGGTAATCCGGCGGGGGGATGGGGAGCAGTACTTC. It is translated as CASRVIRRGDGEQYF.

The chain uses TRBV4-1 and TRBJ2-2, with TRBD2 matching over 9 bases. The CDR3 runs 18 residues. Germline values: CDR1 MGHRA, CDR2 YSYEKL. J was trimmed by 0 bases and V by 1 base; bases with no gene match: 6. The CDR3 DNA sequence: TGCGCCAGCAGCCAAGGGGTAGCGGGGGCCTCGAACACCGGGGAGCTGTTTTTT. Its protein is CASSQGVAGASNTGELFF.

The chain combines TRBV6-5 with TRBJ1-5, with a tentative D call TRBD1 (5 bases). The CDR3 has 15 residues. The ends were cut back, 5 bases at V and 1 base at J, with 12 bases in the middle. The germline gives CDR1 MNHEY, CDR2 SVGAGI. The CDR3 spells CASSPVAGSNQPQHF. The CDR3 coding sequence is TGTGCCAGCAGTCCAGTAGCAGGGAGCAATCAGCCCCAGCATTTT.

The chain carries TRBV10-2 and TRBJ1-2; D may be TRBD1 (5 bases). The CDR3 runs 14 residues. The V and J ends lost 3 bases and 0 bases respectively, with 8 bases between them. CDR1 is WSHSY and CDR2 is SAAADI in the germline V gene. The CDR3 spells CASSEQESNYGYTF. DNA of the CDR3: TGCGCCAGCAGTGAACAGGAGTCTAACTATGGCTACACCTTC.

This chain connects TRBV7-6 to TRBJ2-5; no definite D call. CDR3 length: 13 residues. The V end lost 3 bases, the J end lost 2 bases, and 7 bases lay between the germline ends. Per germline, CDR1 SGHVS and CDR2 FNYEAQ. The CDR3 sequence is CASSFGQQETQYF. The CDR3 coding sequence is TGTGCCAGCAGCTTTGGCCAGCAAGAGACCCAGTACTTC.

The CDR3: CASSLGGASRDEQYF. The CDR3 DNA sequence: TGTGCCAGCAGCTTAGGCGGGGCGTCCCGGGACGAGCAGTACTTC. This sequence joins TRBV11-2 and TRBJ2-7; tentative D call: TRBD2 (6 bases). This CDR3 contains 15 residues. The germline gives CDR1 SGHAT, CDR2 FQNNGV. The ends were cut back, 1 base at V and 5 bases at J, with 15 bases in the middle.